This TCR beta chain was sequenced for a study of identical twins. TCRdb called the 5' RACE reads again in MiXCR, with one record for every CDR3 protein. Altogether 270,000 or so distinct CDR3 sequences are present, around 8.3% being singletons, with the ten largest covering 3% to 3.5%. Germline values: CDR1 SGHNT, CDR2 YYREEE (reference sequence). The CDR3 covers 13 residues. Trimming took 0 bases from V and 5 from J, leaving 6 bases between them. The same data also went into a second study, on yellow fever vaccine responses in identical twins.

Input material: CD8+ T cells sorted from blood. This TCR derives from a woman younger than 35 in good health. The chain has TRBV5-4 and TRBJ2-1; no reliable D call. The CDR3 here is CASSLGSHNEQFF. In nucleotides, the CDR3 is TGTGCCAGCAGCTTGGGGTCCCACAATGAGCAGTTCTTC.